These T cell receptor beta chains were read from a single sample in a study of identical twins. TCRdb fed the 5' RACE reads into MiXCR, producing one record per CDR3 protein. This sample yields approximately 590,000 distinct CDR3 sequences, of which more than 9% are seen a single time; roughly 3% belongs to the top ten. This sample was also put to use in a study of yellow fever vaccine responses in identical twins.

The sample comprised PBMCs. The receptors come from a woman aged 18 to 35 in good health. Both conserved end residues are part of each CDR3. The D gene is left open where the match is weak. Expanded clones are given a class, and other clones once, few, many or no size at all.

>TRBJ2-5|-|TRBV11-2|-
CASSFDSPATQYF
TGTGCCAGCAGCTTTGACAGTCCGGCAACCCAGTACTTC
>TRBJ2-2|few|TRBV6-1|-
CASARQGLAGELFF
TGTGCCAGCGCACGGCAGGGGCTCGCCGGGGAGCTGTTTTTT
>TRBJ2-2|-|TRBV9|-
CASSGRGWDTGELFF
TGTGCCAGCAGCGGACGAGGGTGGGACACCGGGGAGCTGTTTTTT
>TRBJ2-1|many|TRBV29-1|-
CSVERAGRNEQFF
TGCAGCGTTGAACGGGCGGGGAGGAATGAGCAGTTCTTC
>TRBJ2-2|many|TRBV4-1|-
CASSQAPRGKNTGELFF
TGCGCCAGCAGCCAAGCCCCTCGCGGAAAGAACACCGGGGAGCTGTTTTTT
>TRBJ2-2|-|TRBV7-8|TRBD2
CASSLAVAGTGELFF
TGTGCCAGCAGCTTAGCTGTAGCGGGCACCGGGGAGCTGTTTTTT
>TRBJ2-2|many|TRBV7-2|-
CASSPKVTGELFF
TGTGCCAGCAGCCCGAAGGTCACCGGGGAGCTGTTTTTT
>TRBJ2-3|many|TRBV18|TRBD2
CASSPPASGGDTQYF
TGTGCCAGCTCACCGCCTGCTAGCGGTGGCGATACGCAGTATTTT
>TRBJ2-5|few|TRBV20-1|TRBD1
CSARALDRGRETQYF
TGCAGTGCTAGAGCCCTGGACAGGGGGCGAGAGACCCAGTACTTC
>TRBJ2-1|many|TRBV7-8|-
CASSFGGGPVQFF
TGTGCCAGCAGCTTCGGCGGGGGCCCAGTACAGTTCTTC
>TRBJ2-3|-|TRBV29-1|TRBD2
CSVEEREAPDTQYF
TGCAGCGTTGAGGAGCGGGAGGCCCCAGATACGCAGTATTTT